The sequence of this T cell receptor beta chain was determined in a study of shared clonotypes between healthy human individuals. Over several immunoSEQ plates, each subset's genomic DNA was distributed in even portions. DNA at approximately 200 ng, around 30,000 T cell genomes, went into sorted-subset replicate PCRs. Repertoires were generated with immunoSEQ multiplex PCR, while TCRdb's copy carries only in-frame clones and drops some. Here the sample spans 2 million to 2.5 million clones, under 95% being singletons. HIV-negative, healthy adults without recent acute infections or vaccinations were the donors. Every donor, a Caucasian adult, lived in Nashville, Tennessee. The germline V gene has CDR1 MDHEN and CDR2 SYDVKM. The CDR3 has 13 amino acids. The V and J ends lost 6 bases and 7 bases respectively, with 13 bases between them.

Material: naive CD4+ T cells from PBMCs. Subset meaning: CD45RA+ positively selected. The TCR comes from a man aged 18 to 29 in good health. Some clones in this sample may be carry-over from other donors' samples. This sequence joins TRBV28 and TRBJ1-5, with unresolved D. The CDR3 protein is CASSPSIGQPQHF. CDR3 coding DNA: TGTGCCAGCAGCCCCAGTATTGGACAGCCCCAGCATTTT.